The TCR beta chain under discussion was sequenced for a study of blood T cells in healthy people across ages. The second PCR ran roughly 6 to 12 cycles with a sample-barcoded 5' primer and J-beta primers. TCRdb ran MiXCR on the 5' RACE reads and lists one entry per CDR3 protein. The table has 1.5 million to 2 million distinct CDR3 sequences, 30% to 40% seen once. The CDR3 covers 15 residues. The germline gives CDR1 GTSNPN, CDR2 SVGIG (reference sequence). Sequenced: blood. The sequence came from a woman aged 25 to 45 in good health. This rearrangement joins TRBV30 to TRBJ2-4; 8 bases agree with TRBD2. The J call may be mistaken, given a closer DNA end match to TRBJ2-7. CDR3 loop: CAWSVPLAASYEQYF. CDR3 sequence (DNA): TGTGCCTGGAGTGTGCCACTAGCGGCCTCCTACGAGCAGTACTTC.